The 5 T cell receptor beta chains reported below all come from one sample, sequenced in a study of blood T cell repertoires in COVID-19. The repertoire was sequenced with immunoSEQ multiplex PCR; TCRdb's copy has only in-frame clones and lacks some. The sample lists about 260,000 clones; 88% were seen once. The source material was peripheral blood. The receptors were gathered from a woman between 65 and 79 years old with COVID-19, enrolled during active disease.

The count of this clone is one. The chain carries TRBV7-9 and TRBJ2-7; no definite D call. The germline V gene has CDR1 SEHNR and CDR2 FQNEAQ (reference sequence). Deletions cut 5 bases from V and 12 bases from J, with 8 bases between. The CDR3 contains 9 residues. In nucleotides, the CDR3 is TGTGCCAGCAGCCTCCCCCGGTACTTC. This encodes CASSLPRYF.

In its sample, this clone was seen once. The chain couples TRBV10-3 to TRBJ2-7; TRBD1 matches 8 bases. With 5 bases clipped from V and 2 bases from J, the junction kept 5 bases outside the gene matches. Germline CDR1 reads ENHRY; CDR2 reads SYGVKD. The CDR3 loop spans 14 amino acids. For the CDR3, the DNA is TGTGCCATCAGTCGCAGACAGGGGACCTACGAGCAGTACTTC. It codes for CAISRRQGTYEQYF.

The CDR3 nucleotides read TGTGCCAGCAGCCCTCCGGGACAGGAGTACACCGGGGAGCTGTTTTTT. Translation gives CASSPPGQEYTGELFF. This rearrangement joins TRBV9 to TRBJ2-2; 8 nucleotides line up with TRBD1. The germline V gene has CDR1 SGDLS and CDR2 YYNGEE. The trim removed 4 bases at V and 3 bases at J, leaving 8 bases unmatched. The length of the CDR3 is 16 residues.

The genes are TRBV29-1 and TRBJ1-1, with 7 bases matching TRBD1. This CDR3 has 13 residues. The trim removed 0 bases at V and 12 bases at J, leaving 10 bases unmatched. Germline CDR1 is SQVTM and CDR2 is ANQGSEA. The CDR3 here is CSVEERDSYSPFF. The DNA of the CDR3 is TGCAGCGTTGAAGAACGGGACAGCTATTCGCCTTTCTTT.

The genes are TRBV5-6 and TRBJ1-2, with a tentative D call TRBD1 (5 bases). The CDR3 runs to 15 residues. Germline CDR1 and CDR2: SGHDT and YYEEEE. V was pared by 4 bases and J by 4 bases, with 17 bases between. CDR3 region: CASSPGAGEAYGYTF. As DNA, the CDR3 is TGTGCCAGCAGCCCTGGGGCGGGGGAGGCCTATGGCTACACCTTC.